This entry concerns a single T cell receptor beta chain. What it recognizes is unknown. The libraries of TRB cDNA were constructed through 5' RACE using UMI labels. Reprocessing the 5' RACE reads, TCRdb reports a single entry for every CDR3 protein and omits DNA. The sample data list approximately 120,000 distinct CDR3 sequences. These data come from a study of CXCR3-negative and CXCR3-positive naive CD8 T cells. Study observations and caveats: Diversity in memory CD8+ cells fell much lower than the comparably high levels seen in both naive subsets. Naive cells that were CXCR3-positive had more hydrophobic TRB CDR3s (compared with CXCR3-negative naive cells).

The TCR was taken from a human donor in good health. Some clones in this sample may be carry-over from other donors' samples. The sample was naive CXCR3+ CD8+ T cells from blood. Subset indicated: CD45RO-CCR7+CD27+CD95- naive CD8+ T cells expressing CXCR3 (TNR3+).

CDR3 region: CSVEVLSGEQFF. The rearrangement joins TRBV29-1 to TRBJ2-1. Germline loops: CDR1 SQVTM, CDR2 ANQGSEA. The CDR3 covers 12 residues.